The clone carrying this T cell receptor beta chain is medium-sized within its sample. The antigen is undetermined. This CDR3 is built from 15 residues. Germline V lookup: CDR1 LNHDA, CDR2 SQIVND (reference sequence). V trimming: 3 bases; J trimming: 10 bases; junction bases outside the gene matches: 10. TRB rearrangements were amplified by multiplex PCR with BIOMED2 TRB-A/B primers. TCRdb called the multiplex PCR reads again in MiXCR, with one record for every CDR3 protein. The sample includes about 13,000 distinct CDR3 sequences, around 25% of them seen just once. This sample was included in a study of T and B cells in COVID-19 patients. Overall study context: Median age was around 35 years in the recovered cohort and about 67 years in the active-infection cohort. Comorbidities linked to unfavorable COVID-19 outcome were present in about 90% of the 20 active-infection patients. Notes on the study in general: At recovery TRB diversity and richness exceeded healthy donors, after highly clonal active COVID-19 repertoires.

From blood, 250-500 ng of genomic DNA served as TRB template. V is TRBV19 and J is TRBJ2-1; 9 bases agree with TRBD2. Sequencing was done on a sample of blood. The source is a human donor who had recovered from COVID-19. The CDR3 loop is CASSITGGRGREQFF. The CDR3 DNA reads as TGTGCCAGTAGTATCACTGGCGGGAGGGGTAGGGAGCAGTTCTTC.